The entry below describes one T cell receptor beta chain. Its specificity is not known. This record belongs to a study of shared clonotypes between healthy human individuals. General study results and limits: Sampling used blood alone; tissue repertoires probably differ.

In germline, CDR1 is SQVTM, CDR2 ANQGSEA. The V gene lost 3 bases and the J gene lost 7 bases, with 13 bases spanning the gap. This CDR3 is 13 amino acids long. Unsorted PBMC replicate PCRs drew on around 310 ng DNA, representing approximately 31,000 T cell genomes. Assay: immunoSEQ multiplex PCR; the TCRdb copy retains only in-frame clones and omits some. The sample has 400,000 to 500,000 clones, approximately 79% seen once; the top ten hold approximately 12%. Each donor was a Caucasian adult residing in Nashville, Tennessee. The origin of this receptor is a woman aged 40 to 50 in good health. Some clones in this sample may be carry-over from other donors' samples. The rearrangement joins TRBV29-1 to TRBJ2-1; possibly TRBD2 for D (6 bases). Input material: PBMCs. The CDR3 DNA is TGCAGCGTTGAGGTAAGGGCGGGGAATGAGCAGTTCTTC. Encoded protein: CSVEVRAGNEQFF.